These T cell receptor beta chains were read from a single sample in a study of blood T cell repertoires in COVID-19. The assay was immunoSEQ multiplex PCR, and TCRdb's table has in-frame clones only and misses some. The sample has roughly 230,000 clones, approximately 83% seen once. What was sequenced was peripheral blood. Receptor source: a man in his forties with acute or convalescent COVID-19. The CDR3 runs from the conserved cysteine through the conserved F or W. Each record gives: V gene, D gene, CDR3 length, J gene, clone size, CDR3 DNA, CDR3 protein. A D gene is named only where the DNA matches it firmly. Part of the rows lack a size; the others show once, few, many or a class for expanded clones.

v_call: TRBV29-1
d_call: TRBD2
cdr3_length: 14
j_call: TRBJ2-5
clone_size: few
cdr3_nt: TGCAGCGTTGTTAGCGGGAGGGTTGGAGAGACCCAGTACTTC
cdr3_aa: CSVVSGRVGETQYF

v_call: TRBV5-1
d_call: TRBD2
cdr3_length: 16
j_call: TRBJ2-2
clone_size: .
cdr3_nt: TGCGCCAGCAGCTTGGGGACTAGCGGCAACACCGGGGAGCTGTTTTTT
cdr3_aa: CASSLGTSGNTGELFF

v_call: TRBV30
d_call: .
cdr3_length: 10
j_call: TRBJ1-1
clone_size: .
cdr3_nt: TGTGCCCTCGGGGACACTGAAGCTTTCTTT
cdr3_aa: CALGDTEAFF

v_call: TRBV13
d_call: .
cdr3_length: 13
j_call: TRBJ2-1
clone_size: once
cdr3_nt: TGTGCCAGCAGCTTAGAGGGAGTAAATGAGCAGTTCTTC
cdr3_aa: CASSLEGVNEQFF

v_call: TRBV10-3
d_call: .
cdr3_length: 14
j_call: TRBJ2-1
clone_size: .
cdr3_nt: TGTGCCATCAGTGCCAGTGGGAGCGGAAATGAGCAGTTCTTC
cdr3_aa: CAISASGSGNEQFF

v_call: TRBV6-5
d_call: .
cdr3_length: 15
j_call: TRBJ1-5
clone_size: .
cdr3_nt: TGTGCCAGCCTAGAAAATACAGGGTTCAATCAGCCCCAGCATTTT
cdr3_aa: CASLENTGFNQPQHF

v_call: TRBV13
d_call: TRBD1
cdr3_length: 14
j_call: TRBJ1-1
clone_size: .
cdr3_nt: TGTGCCAGCAGTCTGACAGGGGCGGGAACTGAAGCTTTCTTT
cdr3_aa: CASSLTGAGTEAFF

v_call: TRBV7-2
d_call: .
cdr3_length: 15
j_call: TRBJ2-3
clone_size: few
cdr3_nt: TGTGCCAGCAGCTTATTAGCGGAAGACACAGATACGCAGTATTTT
cdr3_aa: CASSLLAEDTDTQYF

v_call: TRBV6-5
d_call: .
cdr3_length: 14
j_call: TRBJ1-1
clone_size: .
cdr3_nt: TGTGCCAGCAGCCCGACAGTCACGAACACTGAAGCTTTCTTT
cdr3_aa: CASSPTVTNTEAFF

v_call: TRBV5-1
d_call: TRBD2
cdr3_length: 16
j_call: TRBJ2-1
clone_size: .
cdr3_nt: TGCGCCAGCAGCTTGGAGGTAGCGGGAGTATGGAATGAGCAGTTCTTC
cdr3_aa: CASSLEVAGVWNEQFF

v_call: TRBV7-2
d_call: .
cdr3_length: 15
j_call: TRBJ2-7
clone_size: few
cdr3_nt: TGTGCCAGCAGCATCGGACTCGGGACTTCCTACGAGCAGTACTTC
cdr3_aa: CASSIGLGTSYEQYF

v_call: TRBV30
d_call: .
cdr3_length: 15
j_call: TRBJ2-7
clone_size: once
cdr3_nt: TGTGCCTGGAGTGCCTTCGGGCGGGGCAATGGGGTGCAGTACTTC
cdr3_aa: CAWSAFGRGNGVQYF

v_call: TRBV20-1
d_call: TRBD1
cdr3_length: 15
j_call: TRBJ1-2
clone_size: .
cdr3_nt: TGCAGTGCTAGTAGTGTGGACAGGGCCGATCATGGCTACACCTTC
cdr3_aa: CSASSVDRADHGYTF

v_call: TRBV7-9
d_call: .
cdr3_length: 17
j_call: TRBJ1-4
clone_size: .
cdr3_nt: TGTGCCAGCAGCCCTCCTGCCAAGGCCGAGCGTAATGAAAAACTGTTTTTT
cdr3_aa: CASSPPAKAERNEKLFF

v_call: TRBV10-3
d_call: .
cdr3_length: 14
j_call: TRBJ1-1
clone_size: .
cdr3_nt: TGTGCCATGGGTAACCCCGACAGGAACACTGAAGCTTTCTTT
cdr3_aa: CAMGNPDRNTEAFF

v_call: TRBV20-1
d_call: .
cdr3_length: 10
j_call: TRBJ2-7
clone_size: .
cdr3_nt: TGCAGTGCTGGGCAATACGAGCAGTACTTC
cdr3_aa: CSAGQYEQYF

v_call: TRBV30
d_call: .
cdr3_length: 14
j_call: TRBJ1-1
clone_size: .
cdr3_nt: TGTGCCTGGAGGGACGTAAGGGGTCGTACTGAAGCTTTCTTT
cdr3_aa: CAWRDVRGRTEAFF

v_call: TRBV5-4
d_call: .
cdr3_length: 15
j_call: TRBJ2-1
clone_size: .
cdr3_nt: TGTGCCAGCATGTCATTGATGGGGGGGCACAATGAGCAGTTCTTC
cdr3_aa: CASMSLMGGHNEQFF

v_call: TRBV3-1/TRBV3-2
d_call: .
cdr3_length: 17
j_call: TRBJ2-5
clone_size: .
cdr3_nt: TGTGCCAGCAGCCAAGGCCTCGTACGGTCGTACCAAGAGACCCAGTACTTC
cdr3_aa: CASSQGLVRSYQETQYF

v_call: TRBV24-1
d_call: .
cdr3_length: 12
j_call: TRBJ2-1
clone_size: .
cdr3_nt: TGTGCCACCAGTGGTACAGGTAATGAGCAGTTCTTC
cdr3_aa: CATSGTGNEQFF

v_call: TRBV10-3
d_call: TRBD1
cdr3_length: 17
j_call: TRBJ1-2
clone_size: .
cdr3_nt: TGTGCCATCAGTGGTGGGACAGGGGGCACCCCCACATATGGCTACACCTTC
cdr3_aa: CAISGGTGGTPTYGYTF